These 7 T cell receptor beta chains originate from one sample sequenced in a study of shared clonotypes between healthy human individuals. Assay used: immunoSEQ multiplex PCR; TCRdb lists only in-frame clones, some missing. Counted here are more than 550,000 clones, approximately 72% occurring once; the ten biggest clones make up approximately 2%. Input material: memory CD4+ T cells sorted from blood. Documented subset: CD45RA-negative fraction. Receptor source: a woman in her 30s in good health.

The V call is TRBV7-6, the J call TRBJ2-3; no clear D gene. V lost 4 bases and J 3 bases, leaving 20 bases between the germline ends. CDR3 size: 17 residues. CDR1 is SGHVS and CDR2 is FNYEAQ in the germline V gene. In nucleotides, the CDR3 is TGTGCCAGCAGCTCAAACCTCTTTGCGGACCCAACAGATACGCAGTATTTT. This translates into CASSSNLFADPTDTQYF.

V usage is TRBV5-1 and J usage is TRBJ2-7, with 7 bases fitting TRBD1. The CDR3 consists of 15 residues. V trimming: 4 bases; J trimming: 0 bases; junction bases outside the gene matches: 7. CDR1 SGHRS and CDR2 YFSETQ come from the germline V gene. The CDR3 loop reads CASSMTGSTSYEQYF. The DNA for the CDR3 is TGCGCCAGCAGCATGACAGGGTCCACCTCCTACGAGCAGTACTTC.

This chain links TRBV19 with TRBJ2-1, with D unresolved. Per germline, CDR1 LNHDA and CDR2 SQIVND (reference sequence). The V end was cut by 1 base, the J end by 7 bases, with 2 bases between. This CDR3 region has 11 residues. CDR3: CASSIANEQFF. CDR3 DNA sequence: TGTGCCAGTAGTATAGCGAATGAGCAGTTCTTC.

The chain employs TRBV4-1 and TRBJ1-3; D may be TRBD1 (5 bases). Germline CDR1 MGHRA, CDR2 YSYEKL. CDR3 length: 17 amino acids. Trimming stripped 5 bases from V and 4 bases from J, with 21 bases between. This chain's CDR3 is CASSAGPQGSGGNTIYF. Written as DNA, the CDR3 is TGCGCCAGCAGCGCCGGTCCTCAGGGTTCGGGAGGAAACACCATATATTTT.

The CDR3 nucleotides read TGTGCCAGCAGTTCCAGCGGGGTGGGCACAGATACGCAGTATTTT. Translation gives CASSSSGVGTDTQYF. This chain links TRBV6-5 with TRBJ2-3; the match to TRBD2 covers 7 bases. V dropped 4 bases and J dropped 1; count of bases not matched to a gene: 5. CDR3 size: 15 residues. Germline CDR1 is MNHEY and CDR2 is SVGAGI.

This chain uses TRBV19 with TRBJ2-3, with 10 nucleotides matching TRBD2. The CDR3 length is 15 residues. Trimming cost V 6 bases and J 3 bases; bases outside gene matches: 6. CDR1 LNHDA and CDR2 SQIVND come from the germline V gene (reference sequence). CDR3 amino acids: CASRLAGAATDTQYF. The CDR3 nucleotides read TGTGCCAGTAGGCTAGCGGGAGCGGCGACAGATACGCAGTATTTT.

About this clone: Other DNA sequences in this sample translate to the same CDR3. The genes are TRBV7-9 and TRBJ1-1, with D tentatively TRBD1 (6 bases). V was shortened by 2 bases and J by 3 bases, with 7 bases between the two germline ends. The germline V gene has CDR1 SEHNR and CDR2 FQNEAQ (reference sequence). The CDR3 totals 13 residues. Here the CDR3 DNA reads TGTGCCAGCAGCTTAAGGGGGGACACTGAAGCTTTCTTT. Residues: CASSLRGDTEAFF.